The 3 T cell receptor beta chains presented below share a single source sample, sequenced in a study of cytomegalovirus exposure and HLA in healthy donors. Amplification used 60 Vbeta primers and 13 Jbeta primers. Profiled with immunoSEQ multiplex PCR; TCRdb holds only in-frame clones, not every one. The data hold around 160,000 clones, with around 80% observed a single time. The specimen sequenced was PBMCs. The receptors were sampled from a male donor in good health and CMV-seronegative.

The chain carries TRBV11-2 and TRBJ1-3; D is unclear. There are 14 residues in the CDR3. V dropped 3 bases and J dropped 2 bases, with 8 bases sitting between them. CDR1 is SGHAT, CDR2 FQNNGV, per germline. CDR3 sequence: CASSFIGAGNTIYF. The CDR3 DNA reads TGTGCCAGCAGCTTTATCGGGGCTGGAAACACCATATATTTT. Drawing the rest from reference TRBV11-2 and TRBJ1-3, the complete variable domain is EAGVAQSPRYKIIEKRQSVAFWCNPISGHATLYWYQQILGQGPKLLIQFQNNGVVDDSQLPKDRFSAERLKGVDSTLKIQPAKLEDSAVYLCASSFIGAGNTIYFGEGSWLTVV.

This chain joins TRBV28 and TRBJ2-7, with TRBD1 identical over 8 bases. V was pared by 7 bases and J by 1 base, with 9 bases of the junction left unmatched. The germline V gene has CDR1 MDHEN and CDR2 SYDVKM. The CDR3 totals 15 residues. The chain's CDR3 is CASIPAGQVSYEQYF. The CDR3, as DNA: TGTGCCAGCATCCCCGCGGGACAGGTATCCTACGAGCAGTACTTC. Drawing the rest from reference TRBV28 and TRBJ2-7, the complete variable domain is DVKVTQSSRYLVKRTGEKVFLECVQDMDHENMFWYRQDPGLGLRLIYFSYDVKMKEKGDIPEGYSVSREKKERFSLILESASTNQTSMYLCASIPAGQVSYEQYFGPGTRLTVT.

Only one count was recorded for this clone. The chain employs TRBV5-1 and TRBJ2-7; 8 bases fit TRBD2. The CDR3 length is 14 residues. CDR1 and CDR2 from the germline V gene are SGHRS and YFSETQ. With V trimmed by 4 bases and J by 1 base, 4 bases remained unmatched. The CDR3 region has the DNA TGCGCCAGCAGCAGGGGACTAGAGTCCTACGAGCAGTACTTC. This gives the protein CASSRGLESYEQYF.